A selection of T cell receptor beta chains follows, all from one sample in a study of control samples from healthy donors and cancer patients. Measured with immunoSEQ multiplex PCR; TCRdb has only the in-frame clones, and not every one. The sample has just under 150,000 clones; approximately 91% are singletons. What was sequenced was blood. The receptors come from a man aged 25-45 years in good health. The CDR3 runs from the conserved cysteine through the conserved F or W. Fields, in order: clone size, V gene, D gene, J gene, CDR3 protein. D genes are given only for firm matches. Clone size is stated in some rows and not others, as once, few, many or a class when expanded.

.,TRBV30,.,TRBJ2-3,CAWSVLADTQYF
.,TRBV19,.,TRBJ1-5,CASSMTGTARQPQHF
.,TRBV11-2,.,TRBJ2-2,CASSLDPGNTGELFF
.,TRBV5-1,.,TRBJ2-3,CASSLRGAGTDTQYF
.,TRBV7-9,.,TRBJ1-2,CASSLGRDITNYGYTF
.,TRBV28,.,TRBJ1-1,CASSFVNSWSFF
.,TRBV24-1,TRBD1,TRBJ2-4,CATSDPGGADIQYF
.,TRBV5-1,.,TRBJ1-2,CASSSGTSVSYGYTF
.,TRBV5-1,.,TRBJ1-1,CASSLVQDTEAFF
.,TRBV6-1,.,TRBJ2-2,CASSERGELFF
.,TRBV5-1,.,TRBJ2-2,CASSLATTKLFF
.,TRBV27,.,TRBJ2-3,CASNPRGAQDTQYF
.,TRBV12-5,TRBD1,TRBJ1-1,CASGLEQGGDTEAFF
.,TRBV5-1,TRBD1,TRBJ1-6,CASSSVGTGMDSPLHF
once,TRBV27,.,TRBJ1-5,CASSSSVRQPQHF
.,TRBV5-1,TRBD1,TRBJ1-1,CASSLGTGTNTEAFF
.,TRBV5-5,.,TRBJ2-1,CASSLAGDPYNEQFF
once,TRBV7-6,.,TRBJ2-5,CASSYGGTGQETQYF
few,TRBV9,.,TRBJ1-5,CASSVEGDSNQPQHF
.,TRBV11-1,TRBD1,TRBJ1-5,CASSRAGGRLNQPQHF
once,TRBV6-5,.,TRBJ1-4,CASRFNPGANEKLFF
.,TRBV10-1,.,TRBJ2-1,CASSALRGPLDNEQFF
.,TRBV12-5,TRBD1,TRBJ1-5,CASGPWTGGLNQPQHF
.,TRBV6-4,.,TRBJ1-6,CASSDGVIGSSPLHF
.,TRBV7-2,.,TRBJ2-1,CASSLRVAVEQFF
.,TRBV15,.,TRBJ2-1,CATSRVRGGRPFNNEQFF
.,TRBV29-1,TRBD1,TRBJ2-7,CSVQGVFYEQYF
.,TRBV27,.,TRBJ2-3,CASSSAYTDTQYF
.,TRBV7-8,.,TRBJ2-7,CASSSFSYEQYF
.,TRBV27,.,TRBJ1-4,CASSFWGADNEKLFF
once,TRBV7-9,.,TRBJ1-1,CASTPMNTEAFF
.,TRBV7-9,.,TRBJ2-7,CASSTAYEQYF
.,TRBV11-2,TRBD1,TRBJ1-1,CASKTHGQGAKGTEAFF
.,TRBV5-4,.,TRBJ1-1,CASSLGPGADVNTEAFF
.,TRBV7-9,.,TRBJ1-6,CASSLSEGPLTPLHF
.,TRBV24-1,TRBD1,TRBJ1-5,CATSDSRGKYNQPQHF
.,TRBV18,.,TRBJ1-2,CASSKDRSTNYGYTF
once,TRBV7-6,TRBD1,TRBJ2-7,CASSLKGTGVSEQYF
.,TRBV7-8,.,TRBJ1-3,CASSRRVLVDSNTIYF
.,TRBV10-1,.,TRBJ1-5,CASSAGGNNQPQHF
.,TRBV27,.,TRBJ1-1,CASSRSGHSNTEAFF
.,TRBV24-1,.,TRBJ1-2,CATSDASLFYGYTF
.,TRBV6-5,.,TRBJ2-2,CASSLTGYGELFF
.,TRBV5-1,.,TRBJ2-3,CASSFDGIAHTDTQYF
.,TRBV14,.,TRBJ2-3,CASSRREAFSTDTQYF
.,TRBV19,TRBD2,TRBJ2-1,CASSIGGAPFDEQFF
.,TRBV15,TRBD1,TRBJ2-2,CATSRSPTGNPGELFF
.,TRBV6-1,.,TRBJ2-7,CASSEALIAGYF
.,TRBV7-8,.,TRBJ2-6,CASSFWSGHTSSGANVLTF
.,TRBV27,TRBD2,TRBJ2-1,CASSPRPGLAGDGSYNEQFF
.,TRBV27,.,TRBJ1-2,CASSAFAGARSGESGYTF